This TCR beta chain comes out of a study of blood T cell repertoires in COVID-19. Original analysis: Amplified reference gene primers provided the basis for estimating nucleated cell counts. Some clones are missing from TCRdb's copy, which holds only in-frame ones; the method was immunoSEQ multiplex PCR. That table supplies the V and J calls and clone size; D and trimming were determined from the DNA. Seen here are around 310,000 clones, 75% to 95% observed once, and the top ten hold approximately 7.5%. The germline gives CDR1 SNHLY, CDR2 FYNNEI. The ends were cut back, 6 bases at V and 6 bases at J, with 9 bases in the middle. The CDR3 runs 12 residues. Seattle participants joined during active infection and were tracked over time.

The TCR comes from a woman between 25 and 40 years old with COVID-19, enrolled during active disease. V and J are TRBV2 and TRBJ1-5; D is uncertain. Specimen: peripheral blood. The CDR3 reads CASRGESQPQHF. CDR3 DNA: TGTGCCAGCAGGGGCGAAAGTCAGCCCCAGCATTTT.